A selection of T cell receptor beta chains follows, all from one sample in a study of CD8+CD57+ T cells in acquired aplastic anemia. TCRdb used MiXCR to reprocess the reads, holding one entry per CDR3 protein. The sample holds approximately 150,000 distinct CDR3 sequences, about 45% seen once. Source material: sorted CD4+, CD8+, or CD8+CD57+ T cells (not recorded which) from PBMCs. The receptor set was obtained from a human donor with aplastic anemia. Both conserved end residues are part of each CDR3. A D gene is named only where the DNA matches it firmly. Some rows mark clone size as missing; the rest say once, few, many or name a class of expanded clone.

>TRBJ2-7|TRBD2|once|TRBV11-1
CASSVTSGGNPYEQYF
TGTGCCAGCAGCGTAACTAGCGGGGGGAACCCCTACGAGCAGTACTTC
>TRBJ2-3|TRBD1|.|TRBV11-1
CASSPLRTGGDTQYF
TGTGCCAGCAGCCCTCTACGGACAGGGGGGGATACGCAGTATTTT
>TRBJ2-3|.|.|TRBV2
CASSERGADTQYF
TGTGCCAGCAGTGAAAGGGGGGCAGATACGCAGTATTTT
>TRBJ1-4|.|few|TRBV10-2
CASSESGGANEKLFF
TGCGCCAGCAGTGAGTCAGGGGGAGCTAATGAAAAACTGTTTTTT
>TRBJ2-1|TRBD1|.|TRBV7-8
CASSTRDRHNEQFF
TGTGCCAGCAGCACCCGGGACAGGCACAATGAGCAGTTCTTC
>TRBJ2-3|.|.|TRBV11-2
CASTTSAVASTDTQYF
TGTGCCAGCACTACGAGTGCGGTAGCTAGCACAGATACGCAGTATTTT
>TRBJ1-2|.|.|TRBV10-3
CAISVEQNYGYTF
TGTGCCATCAGTGTGGAACAGAACTATGGCTACACCTTC
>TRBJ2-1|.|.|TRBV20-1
CSASYSRRGRNEQFF
TGCAGTGCTAGTTATTCGAGGCGGGGGCGGAATGAGCAGTTCTTC
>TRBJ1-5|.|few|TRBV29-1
CSVAENSNQPQHF
TGCAGCGTTGCCGAAAATAGCAATCAGCCCCAGCATTTT
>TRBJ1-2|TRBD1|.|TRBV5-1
CASSLDVRDRRDGYTF
TGCGCCAGCAGCTTGGACGTGAGGGACAGGCGTGATGGCTACACCTTC